The T cell receptor beta chain under discussion was sequenced for a study of cytomegalovirus exposure and HLA in healthy donors. Study summary: Unique TCRs from HLA-typed donors, 65 million to 85 million of them, were held in an early data release.

The PCR used 60 Vbeta and 13 Jbeta primers. The method was immunoSEQ multiplex PCR; TCRdb's version includes in-frame clones alone and lacks a portion of them. The table records some 140,000 clones, about four fifths of them present only once. This clone was recorded once. What it recognizes is unknown. Germline CDR1 reads SGHDT; CDR2 reads YYEEEE. With 4 bases removed from V and 0 bases from J, the gap between germline ends came to 14 bases. The CDR3 runs to 15 residues. Findings and caveats of the study: Analysis was carried out at a later point, and it linked a missense DCLRE1C variant to TCR beta V- and J-gene trimming. More clonal expansion characterized HLA-associated TCR beta chains than equally common others in a later analysis.

The specimen sequenced was PBMCs. This receptor was taken from a female donor in good health and CMV-seronegative. This chain links TRBV5-6 with TRBJ2-7; D is unresolved. The CDR3 sequence is CASSQIQVPSYEQYF. The CDR3 DNA is TGTGCCAGCAGCCAAATTCAGGTGCCCTCCTACGAGCAGTACTTC.